Listed here are 21 T cell receptor beta chains from one sample, sequenced in a study of T cells in Graves' hyperthyroidism and ophthalmopathy. The TCR beta CDR3 regions underwent amplification using RNA transcripts as the source. An initial round of RT-PCR targeting the TCR CDR3 relied on the HTBI primer set. TCRdb redid the calling of the multiplex PCR reads with MiXCR, one entry per CDR3 protein. The table includes about 570,000 distinct CDR3 sequences, 46% detected once. Sequencing was performed on peripheral blood or thyroid tissue (not recorded which). These receptors all stem from an adult woman with Graves' disease, either hyperthyroidism or ophthalmopathy (not recorded which).

This clonotype was observed at least ten times. The chain links TRBV15 to TRBJ2-7; D is unresolved. CDR3 length: 13 amino acids. The V end was cut by 0 bases, the J end by 5 bases, with 8 bases between. Germline V gene lookup returns CDR1 LNHNV and CDR2 YYDKDF (reference sequence). This CDR3 is CATSRDLWDEQYF. CDR3 nucleotides: TGTGCCACCAGCAGAGATCTCTGGGACGAGCAGTACTTC. Supplemented by reference TRBV15 and TRBJ2-7, the full variable domain reads DAMVIQNPRYQVTQFGKPVTLSCSQTLNHNVMYWYQQKSSQAPKLLFHYYDKDFNNEADTPDNFQSRRPNTSFCFLDIRSPGLGDTAMYLCATSRDLWDEQYFGPGTRLTVT.

The sample holds many counts of this clonotype. This sequence joins TRBV4-1 and TRBJ2-6, with TRBD1 identical over 7 bases. The CDR3 runs 17 residues. V lost 3 bases to trimming and J lost 2 bases; unmatched junction nucleotides: 7. In germline, CDR1 is MGHRA, CDR2 YSYEKL. The chain's CDR3 is CASSQAQGRTGANVLTF. The CDR3 bases are TGCGCCAGCAGCCAGGCACAGGGGCGCACTGGGGCCAACGTCCTGACTTTC.

This chain links TRBV7-8 with TRBJ2-7; the D is unclear. This CDR3 contains 14 residues. V was trimmed by 5 bases and J by 2 bases, leaving 13 bases between them. Germline CDR1 reads SGHVS; CDR2 reads FQNEAQ. The CDR3, as DNA: TGTGCCAGCAGCAACATGGGCTCAACCTACGAGCAGTACTTC. This gives the protein CASSNMGSTYEQYF.

Concerning this clonotype itself: This CDR3 is missing its conserved last phenylalanine or tryptophan, likely due to a read error. Because the CDR3's place on the DNA is in doubt, the DNA is left out and the CDR3 is given as listed by TCRdb. The CDR3 here is CAISVDSFS. This chain connects TRBV10-3 to TRBJ1-1. The CDR3 adds up to 9 amino acids, both ends counted. CDR1 is ENHRY and CDR2 is SYGVKD in the germline V gene.

The chain uses TRBV28 and TRBJ1-1, with unresolved D. V dropped 7 bases and J dropped 6 bases, with 18 bases sitting between them. Germline V gene sequence: CDR1 MDHEN, CDR2 SYDVKM. This CDR3 has 14 amino acids. The CDR3 nucleotides are TGTGCCAGCACTAAACTGTGGGTACGGGCTGAAGCTTTCTTT. Translated: CASTKLWVRAEAFF.

Concerning this clonotype: This may be a read error, as it is one base from a much larger clone. The V and J genes are TRBV12-3 or TRBV12-4 and TRBJ1-5; D is undetermined. The CDR3 is 15 residues long. V was shortened by 7 bases and J by 1 base, with 14 bases between the two germline ends. As DNA, the CDR3 is TGTGCCAGCACTATTTACACAGAGAGCAATCAGCCCCAGCATTTT. It codes for CASTIYTESNQPQHF.

On this clonotype: It is likely a read error, because the conserved phenylalanine at the end of the CDR3 is missing. No DNA is shown, since the ends of the CDR3 on it are uncertain; the CDR3 is the one TCRdb lists. The chain is built from TRBV11-2 and TRBJ2-3; the D call in the table, TRBD1, was not verified against the DNA. The CDR3 contains 9 residues when both ends are counted. Germline V CDR1 and CDR2: SGHAT, FQNNGV. The CDR3 loop is CASSQTTGI.

The rearrangement links TRBV3-1 to TRBJ1-1; D is uncertain. The V and J ends lost 1 base and 4 bases respectively, with 7 bases between them. The germline CDR1 and CDR2 sequences are LGHDT and YNNKEL (reference sequence). The CDR3 extends over 13 amino acids. The CDR3 here is CASSQVSGTEAFF. DNA of the CDR3: TGTGCCAGCAGCCAAGTAAGCGGCACTGAAGCTTTCTTT.

The chain combines TRBV2 with TRBJ1-1; D remains unclear. V lost 6 bases, J lost 5 bases, and 16 bases lay in between. The V gene's germline CDR1 is SNHLY and CDR2 FYNNEI. The CDR3 is 14 amino acids. CDR3 in DNA: TGTGCCAGCAGAGGATGGGGATTCGGAACTGAAGCTTTCTTT. Translation: CASRGWGFGTEAFF.

This clonotype was seen a handful of times. The chain employs TRBV5-1 and TRBJ1-2, with D hard to call. With 1 base removed from V and 8 bases from J, the gap between germline ends came to 15 bases. CDR1 is SGHRS and CDR2 is YFSETQ in the germline V gene. This CDR3 comprises 14 residues. The CDR3 sequence is CASSLRGPNAGYTF. DNA for the CDR3: TGCGCCAGCAGCTTGCGGGGTCCGAATGCGGGCTACACCTTC.

This clonotype came up many times. The rearrangement uses TRBV6-6 and TRBJ2-5, with 10 bases that match TRBD2. The CDR3 extends over 16 amino acids. The V and J ends lost 3 bases and 5 bases, in that order; junction bases with no gene match: 9. The germline gives CDR1 MNHNY, CDR2 SVGAGI (reference sequence). The CDR3 DNA reads TGTGCCAGCAGTTATCCAAGTGAGACTAGCGGGGAGACCCAGTACTTC. Protein product: CASSYPSETSGETQYF.

This chain joins TRBV7-3 and TRBJ2-5, with a weak D call TRBD2 (5 bases). Trimming left V 8 bases short and J 0 bases short, with 10 bases between. This CDR3 is built from 13 residues. CDR1 is SGHTA and CDR2 is FQGTGA in the germline V gene. The chain's CDR3 is CASGSSDQETQYF. DNA of the CDR3: TGTGCCAGCGGGAGTAGCGACCAAGAGACCCAGTACTTC.

There are many counts of this clonotype. CDR3 nucleotide sequence: TGCGCCAGCAGAGGACAGGGACCTACCGGGGAGCTGTTTTTT. This translates into CASRGQGPTGELFF. The rearrangement links TRBV10-1 to TRBJ2-2; 8 nucleotides match TRBD1. Germline trimming cut 6 bases from V and 5 bases from J; bases unmatched to any gene: 5. The CDR3 covers 14 residues. Germline CDR1 is WNHNN and CDR2 is SYGVQD (reference sequence).

This clonotype was seen only once. The chain recombines TRBV4-1 with TRBJ2-6; tentative D call: TRBD1 (5 bases). The germline CDR1 and CDR2 sequences are MGHRA and YSYEKL. Trimming pared 8 bases from V and 0 bases from J, leaving 11 bases between. CDR3 length: 15 amino acids. The CDR3 protein is CASGLQVSGANVLTF. The DNA of the CDR3 is TGCGCCAGCGGCCTACAGGTCTCTGGGGCCAACGTCCTGACTTTC.

The chain is built from TRBV9 and TRBJ2-5; D is perhaps TRBD2 (5 bases). Germline V gives CDR1 SGDLS, CDR2 YYNGEE. With 10 bases removed from V and 3 bases from J, the gap between germline ends came to 13 bases. This CDR3 has 12 amino acids. For the CDR3, the DNA is TGTGCCTGGACTCTGGTTAAAGAGACCCAGTACTTC. Residues: CAWTLVKETQYF.

This clonotype was observed a few times. This chain connects TRBV6-4 to TRBJ1-4; D not certain. This CDR3 is 13 amino acids long. V was shortened by 0 bases and J by 2 bases, with 1 base between the two germline ends. Per germline, CDR1 MRHNA and CDR2 SNTAGT. CDR3 in DNA: TGTGCCAGCAGTGACTCGACTAATGAAAAACTGTTTTTT. Residues: CASSDSTNEKLFF.

This clonotype was counted only a few times. The rearrangement uses TRBV24-1 and TRBJ1-1; D ambiguous. V dropped 0 bases and J dropped 7 bases, with 5 bases sitting between them. The CDR3 length is 12 residues. From germline, CDR1 is KGHDR and CDR2 SFDVKD. CDR3 residues: CATSDLEGEAFF. CDR3 nucleotide sequence: TGTGCCACCAGTGATTTGGAGGGTGAAGCTTTCTTT.

Comments on this clonotype: This may come from a read error, since a much larger clone is one base off. The CDR3 coding sequence is TGTGCCAGCAGCCAAGGGTTCGAAAACACCATATATTTT. Translation gives CASSQGFENTIYF. V is TRBV3-1 and J is TRBJ1-3; D is undetermined. Germline-derived CDR1 and CDR2 are LGHDT and YNNKEL (reference sequence). The V end lost 1 base, the J end lost 6 bases, and 7 bases lay between the germline ends. There are 13 residues in the CDR3.

At least ten counts were recorded for this clonotype. The CDR3 sequence is CAISEGRGGGELFF. CDR3 DNA: TGTGCCATCAGTGAGGGCAGGGGAGGCGGGGAGCTGTTTTTT. The V and J genes are TRBV10-3 and TRBJ2-2, with D tentatively TRBD1 or TRBD2 (6 bases each). V dropped 2 bases and J dropped 7 bases, with 11 bases sitting between them. The CDR3 sequence is 14 residues long. Germline V gene data show CDR1 as ENHRY and CDR2 as SYGVKD.

This clonotype was observed at least ten times. J is TRBJ1-1 and V is TRBV7-3; no clear D. Trimming removed 5 bases from V and 2 bases from J, with 9 bases in between. The germline V gene encodes CDR1 SGHTA and CDR2 FQGTGA. This CDR3 is 13 amino acids long. CDR3 DNA: TGTGCCAGCAGCCGTTCAATCAACACTGAAGCTTTCTTT. Translating gives CASSRSINTEAFF.

This clonotype has ten or more counts. V usage is TRBV15 and J usage is TRBJ1-2; D gene ambiguous. The V gene lost 4 bases and the J gene lost 3 bases, with 9 bases spanning the gap. CDR3 size: 13 residues. CDR1 is LNHNV, CDR2 YYDKDF, per germline (reference sequence). The CDR3 loop reads CATSTVGYYGYTF. CDR3 nucleotides: TGTGCCACCAGCACCGTGGGGTACTATGGCTACACCTTC.